The clone carrying this T cell receptor beta chain was detected many times. Its antigen is currently unknown. These data are taken from a study of neurological immune-mediated disorders. Broader study findings: HTLV-1-associated myelopathy led in TCR clonal expansion, while multiple sclerosis ranked lowest, below healthy controls.

Specified time point: longitudinal time-point 1 (baseline). Volunteers from a blood bank in Maryland, USA, made up the healthy controls. Unsorted libraries were prepared from 2 million PBMCs that had been stored at -80 C. Trimming stripped 3 bases from V and 1 base from J, with 9 bases between. The CDR3 loop spans 14 amino acids. Germline loops: CDR1 KGHSH, CDR2 LQKENI. The cDNA was synthesized by 5'RACE incorporating 10-nucleotide random UMIs. One entry per CDR3 protein, called by TCRdb with MiXCR from the 5' RACE reads. The sample carries about 49,000 distinct CDR3 sequences, approximately 9.1% recorded once.

V usage is TRBV18 and J usage is TRBJ1-1; no clear D. This TCR was recovered from a woman in her 40s in good health. Sequencing used PBMCs. In nucleotides, the CDR3 is TGTGCCAGCTCACCGACAAGGTCGAACACTGAAGCTTTCTTT. Translated, it gives CASSPTRSNTEAFF.